This T cell receptor beta chain was found in a study of glioma-infiltrating T cells after dendritic cell vaccination. Sequenced by immunoSEQ multiplex PCR; TCRdb stores in-frame clones only, minus some. Of some 110,000 clones listed, around 87% are singletons. Specified time point: after dendritic cell vaccination, including at tumor progression/relapse. V was cut by 6 bases and J by 6 bases, with 11 bases left in between. Germline-derived CDR1 and CDR2 are SQVTM and ANQGSEA. The CDR3 extends over 11 amino acids. The sample here was blood, taken after dendritic cell vaccination. The V call is TRBV29-1, the J call TRBJ2-5; tentative D call: TRBD2 (5 bases). The clonotype originates from a human donor with glioblastoma. This chain's CDR3 is CSVAVAQTQYF. For the CDR3, the DNA is TGCAGCGTAGCGGTCGCTCAGACCCAGTACTTC.